A few counts support the clone carrying this T cell receptor beta chain. This record comes from a study of cytomegalovirus exposure and HLA in healthy donors. The CDR3 spans 16 residues. Germline CDR1 is SGHAT and CDR2 is FQNNGV. Between the trimmed V and J ends, which lost 5 bases and 4 bases, there was a span of 18 bases. PCR amplification relied on 60 Vbeta primers (plus 13 Jbeta primers). Only in-frame clones appear in the TCRdb table, and some are missing; sequencing was by immunoSEQ multiplex PCR. The data show roughly 120,000 clones, 73% seen once. This sequence originates from a man aged 55-75 years in good health and CMV-seropositive. Source material: PBMCs. J is TRBJ1-3 and V is TRBV11-2; D is uncertain. The CDR3 bases are TGTGCCAGCAGCCGAGGAGCGGGCGGACGGGGAAACACCATATATTTT. It codes for CASSRGAGGRGNTIYF.